Listed below are T cell receptor beta chains from one sample, sequenced in a study of T cells in Graves' hyperthyroidism and ophthalmopathy. Each CDR3 protein is one row after TCRdb ran MiXCR on the multiplex PCR reads. The table has about 380,000 distinct CDR3 sequences, about 14% seen once. The sequenced material came from blood. The receptors originated from a woman in her fifties or sixties with Graves' hyperthyroidism. The CDR3 runs from the conserved cysteine through the conserved F or W. The D gene is left open where the match is weak. Clone size appears in some rows only: once, few, many, or a class for an expanded clone.

d_call	v_call	j_call	clone_size	cdr3_aa	cdr3_nt
TRBD2	TRBV11-1	TRBJ2-1	many	CASSGAGGPPSPSYNEQFF	TGTGCCAGCAGCGGAGCGGGAGGGCCTCCTTCGCCGTCATACAATGAGCAGTTCTTC
TRBD2	TRBV5-8	TRBJ2-7	few	CASSLGLAGSSYEQYF	TGTGCCAGCAGCTTGGGACTAGCGGGGAGCTCCTACGAGCAGTACTTC
.	TRBV5-1	TRBJ2-6	.	CASSARPGNSGANVLTF	TGCGCCAGCAGCGCTAGACCGGGAAACTCTGGGGCCAACGTCCTGACTTTC
TRBD2	TRBV28	TRBJ2-1	many	CASSPGGRRNEQFF	TGTGCCAGCAGCCCCGGCGGGAGACGGAATGAGCAGTTCTTC
.	TRBV6-1	TRBJ2-2	many	CASSDDPAVPGTGELFF	TGTGCCAGCAGTGACGACCCAGCAGTGCCCGGCACCGGGGAGCTGTTTTTT
TRBD1	TRBV29-1	TRBJ2-7	.	CSVEGDRATYEQYF	TGCAGCGTTGAGGGGGACAGGGCCACCTACGAGCAGTACTTC
.	TRBV12-3/TRBV12-4	TRBJ1-3	many	CASSSGDGNTIYF	TGTGCCAGCAGTTCCGGTGATGGAAACACCATATATTTT
TRBD1	TRBV15	TRBJ2-1	many	CATSRESTGYDEQFF	TGTGCCACCAGCAGAGAGTCGACAGGGTACGATGAGCAGTTCTTC
.	TRBV11-3	TRBJ1-4	many	CASSRALSNEKLFF	TGTGCCAGCAGCCGGGCCTTATCGAATGAAAAACTGTTTTTT
TRBD2	TRBV20-1	TRBJ2-1	many	CSARDSLAGRYNEQFF	TGCAGTGCTAGAGACTCTCTAGCGGGAAGATACAATGAGCAGTTCTTC
.	TRBV6-1	TRBJ1-2	many	CAINRDNYGYTF	TGTGCCATCAACAGGGACAACTATGGCTACACCTTC
.	TRBV6-5	TRBJ1-2	many	CASSYSTGYSYGYTF	TGTGCCAGCAGTTACTCGACTGGGTACAGCTATGGCTACACCTTC
.	TRBV18	TRBJ2-7	few	CASSPGVQGEQYF	TGTGCCAGCTCACCAGGCGTACAGGGCGAGCAGTACTTC
.	TRBV7-3	TRBJ2-1	.	CASSYAPRSYNKQFF	TGTGCCAGCAGTTACGCGCCCCGCTCCTACAATAAGCAGTTCTTC
.	TRBV20-1	TRBJ2-5	many	CSASAAQEETQYF	TGCAGTGCTAGCGCGGCACAGGAAGAGACCCAGTACTTC
.	TRBV7-9	TRBJ2-2	.	CASSFLVNTGELFF	TGTGCCAGCAGCTTCTTAGTGAACACCGGGGAGCTGTTTTTT
.	TRBV6-1	TRBJ1-2	many	CASSYGRLDGYTF	TGTGCCAGCAGTTACGGAAGGCTTGATGGCTACACCTTC
.	TRBV10-2	TRBJ2-7	many	CASHGMTYEQYF	TGCGCCAGCCACGGGATGACCTACGAGCAGTACTTC
.	TRBV30	TRBJ1-1	many	CAQTHDINTEAFF	TGTGCCCAAACTCACGACATAAACACTGAAGCTTTCTTT
TRBD1	TRBV10-3	TRBJ1-4	.	CATSSGTGGPSTNEKLFF	TGTGCCACTTCGTCCGGGACAGGGGGGCCATCAACTAATGAAAAACTGTTTTTT
TRBD2	TRBV30	TRBJ2-1	.	CAWRGGSYEQFF	TGTGCCTGGAGGGGCGGGAGTTATGAGCAGTTCTTC
TRBD1	TRBV18	TRBJ2-1	.	CASSPTRDRDYNEQFF	TGTGCCAGCTCACCAACGAGGGACAGGGACTACAATGAGCAGTTCTTC
.	TRBV7-9	TRBJ2-7	many	CASSLAGLTYEQYF	TGTGCCAGCAGCTTAGCGGGACTGACCTACGAGCAGTACTTC
.	TRBV12-3/TRBV12-4	TRBJ1-1	many	CASSSDKNTEAFF	TGTGCCAGCAGTTCAGACAAGAACACTGAAGCTTTCTTT
.	TRBV20-1	TRBJ2-1	.	CSASLGAFNEQFF	TGCAGTGCTAGCCTGGGAGCTTTCAATGAGCAGTTCTTC
TRBD1	TRBV2	TRBJ1-1	.	CASSVRTGGVKAFF	TGTGCCAGCAGCGTACGGACAGGGGGCGTGAAGGCTTTCTTT
.	TRBV7-9	TRBJ2-1	many	CASSLGPSSYNEQFF	TGTGCCAGCAGCTTAGGGCCTAGCTCCTACAATGAGCAGTTCTTC
.	TRBV4-2	TRBJ2-3	many	CASSDQRGGYTDTQYF	TGTGCCAGCAGCGACCAAAGGGGGGGATACACAGATACGCAGTATTTT
.	TRBV6-1	TRBJ2-1	many	CASSYIRDEQFF	TGTGCCAGCAGTTATATCAGGGATGAGCAGTTCTTC
.	TRBV6-2/TRBV6-3	TRBJ2-7	.	CASRGTSRTYEQYF	TGTGCCAGCAGAGGGACTTCTAGGACCTACGAGCAGTACTTC
TRBD1	TRBV12-3/TRBV12-4	TRBJ2-2	few	CASSFIRAGGPGELFF	TGTGCCAGCAGTTTCATACGGGCAGGGGGCCCCGGGGAGCTGTTTTTT
.	TRBV3-1	TRBJ2-5	many	CAGSASGGMETQYF	TGTGCCGGATCCGCTAGTGGAGGGATGGAGACCCAGTACTTC
TRBD2	TRBV2	TRBJ2-2	.	CASRVLAGGPGELFF	TGTGCCAGCAGGGTACTAGCGGGAGGCCCCGGGGAGCTGTTTTTT
.	TRBV20-1	TRBJ2-5	.	CSASPGTEKTQYF	TGCAGTGCTAGTCCCGGGACCGAAAAGACCCAGTACTTC
.	TRBV20-1	TRBJ2-7	many	CSARRMSYEQYF	TGCAGTGCTAGGCGGATGTCCTACGAGCAGTACTTC
.	TRBV27	TRBJ2-1	.	CASSPYGQHNEQFF	TGTGCCAGCAGTCCCTACGGACAGCACAATGAGCAGTTCTTC
.	TRBV6-1	TRBJ2-5	.	CASNAGSETQYF	TGTGCCAGCAATGCGGGGTCCGAGACCCAGTACTTC